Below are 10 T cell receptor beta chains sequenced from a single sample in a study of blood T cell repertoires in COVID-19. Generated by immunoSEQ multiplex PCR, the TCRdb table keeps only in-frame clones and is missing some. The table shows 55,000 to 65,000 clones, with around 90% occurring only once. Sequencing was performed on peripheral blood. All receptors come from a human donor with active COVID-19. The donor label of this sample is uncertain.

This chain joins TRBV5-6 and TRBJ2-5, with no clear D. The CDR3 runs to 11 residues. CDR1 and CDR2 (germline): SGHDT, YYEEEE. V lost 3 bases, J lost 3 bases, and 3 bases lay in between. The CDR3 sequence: CASSSKETQYF. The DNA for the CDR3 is TGTGCCAGCAGCTCTAAAGAGACCCAGTACTTC.

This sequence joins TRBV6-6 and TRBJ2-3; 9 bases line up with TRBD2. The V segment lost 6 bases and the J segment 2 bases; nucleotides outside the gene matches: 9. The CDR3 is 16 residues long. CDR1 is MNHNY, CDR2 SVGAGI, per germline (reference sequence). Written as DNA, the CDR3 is TGTGCCAGCAGGCGCGAGGGCGGGGGGGTCACAGATACGCAGTATTTT. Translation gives CASRREGGGVTDTQYF.

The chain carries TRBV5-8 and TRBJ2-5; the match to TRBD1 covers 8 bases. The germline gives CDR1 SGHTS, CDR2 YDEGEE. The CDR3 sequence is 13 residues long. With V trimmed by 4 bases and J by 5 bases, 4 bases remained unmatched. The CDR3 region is CASSPGGVETQYF. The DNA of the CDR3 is TGTGCCAGCAGCCCAGGGGGCGTCGAGACCCAGTACTTC.

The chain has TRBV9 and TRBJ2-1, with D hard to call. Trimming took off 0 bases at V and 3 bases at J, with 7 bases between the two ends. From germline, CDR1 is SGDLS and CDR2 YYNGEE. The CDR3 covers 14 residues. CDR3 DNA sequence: TGTGCCAGCAGCGTAGAAACAGACTACAATGAGCAGTTCTTC. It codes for CASSVETDYNEQFF.

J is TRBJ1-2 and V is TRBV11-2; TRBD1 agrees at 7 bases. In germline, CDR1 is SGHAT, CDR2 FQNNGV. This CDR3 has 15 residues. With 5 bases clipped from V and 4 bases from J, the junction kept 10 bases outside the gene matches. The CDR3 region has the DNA TGTGCCAGCAGCCTCGTCTTACAGGGGAGCTATGGCTACACCTTC. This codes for CASSLVLQGSYGYTF.

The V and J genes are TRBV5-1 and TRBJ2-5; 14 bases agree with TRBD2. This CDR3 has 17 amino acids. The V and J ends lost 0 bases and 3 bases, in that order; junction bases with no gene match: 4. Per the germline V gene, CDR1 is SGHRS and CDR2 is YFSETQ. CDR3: CASSLGLAGGPKETQYF. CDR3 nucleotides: TGCGCCAGCAGCTTGGGACTAGCGGGGGGGCCTAAAGAGACCCAGTACTTC.

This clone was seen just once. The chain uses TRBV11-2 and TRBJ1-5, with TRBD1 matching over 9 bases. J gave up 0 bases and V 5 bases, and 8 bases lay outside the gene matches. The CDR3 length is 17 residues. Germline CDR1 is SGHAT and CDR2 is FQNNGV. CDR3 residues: CASSKGTGSHSNQPQHF. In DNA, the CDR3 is TGTGCCAGCAGCAAGGGGACAGGGTCGCATAGCAATCAGCCCCAGCATTTT.

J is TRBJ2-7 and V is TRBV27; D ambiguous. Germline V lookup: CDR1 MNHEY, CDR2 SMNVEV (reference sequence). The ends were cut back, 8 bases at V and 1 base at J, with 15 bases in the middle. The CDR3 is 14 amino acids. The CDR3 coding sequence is TGTGCCAGCGCCCTACCCGGGTCGTCCTACGAGCAGTACTTC. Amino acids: CASALPGSSYEQYF.

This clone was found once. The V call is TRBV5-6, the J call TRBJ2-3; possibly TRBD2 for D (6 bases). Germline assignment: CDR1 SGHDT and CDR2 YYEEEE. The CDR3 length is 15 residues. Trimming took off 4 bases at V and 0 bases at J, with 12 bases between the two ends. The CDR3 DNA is TGTGCCAGCAGCCGAGGAGGGTTTAGCACAGATACGCAGTATTTT. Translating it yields CASSRGGFSTDTQYF.

Here the CDR3 DNA reads TGTGCCAGCAGCGATACGGACAGGGATTTTAGCCACGAGCAGTACTTC. Protein sequence: CASSDTDRDFSHEQYF. V and J are TRBV9 and TRBJ2-7; 8 bases line up with TRBD1. V lost 3 bases, J lost 5 bases, and 13 bases stayed unmatched. The CDR3 spans 16 residues. Germline-derived CDR1 and CDR2 are SGDLS and YYNGEE.